This T cell receptor (beta chain) originates from a study of blood T cell repertoires in COVID-19. Clones were sequenced by immunoSEQ multiplex PCR, and TCRdb holds only the in-frame ones, with some missing. The sample contains about 60,000 clones, 85% to 90% of which appear only once. The material sequenced was peripheral blood. The TCR was taken from a human donor with active COVID-19. The donor label of this sample is uncertain.

CDR3 region: CASSFLTEQYF. Written as DNA, the CDR3 is TGTGCCAGCAGTTTTTTGACTGAGCAGTACTTC. V and J are TRBV6-5 and TRBJ2-7; D gene ambiguous. The germline V gene has CDR1 MNHEY and CDR2 SVGAGI. Trimming took off 4 bases at V and 7 bases at J, with 8 bases between the two ends. The CDR3 covers 11 residues.